One and the same sample provided the 30 T cell receptor beta chains below, sequenced in a study of cytomegalovirus exposure and HLA in healthy donors. The repertoire was sequenced with immunoSEQ multiplex PCR; TCRdb's copy has only in-frame clones and lacks some. This table has roughly 150,000 clones, approximately 87% appearing once. Material for sequencing was PBMCs. Source of these receptors: a woman younger than 45 in good health and CMV-seronegative.

The chain has TRBV7-2 and TRBJ1-2; 7 bases agree with TRBD1. CDR1 SGHTA and CDR2 FQGNSA come from the germline V gene. The CDR3 runs to 14 residues. V shed 3 bases, J shed 2 bases, and the junction held 3 bases outside the gene matches. CDR3 sequence (DNA): TGTGCCAGCAGCTTCATAGGGGGCAACTATGGCTACACCTTC. Its translation: CASSFIGGNYGYTF.

This clone is a singleton in its sample. CDR3 region: CASRLRGAEQYF. The DNA of the CDR3 is TGTGCCAGCAGGTTAAGGGGGGCCGAGCAGTACTTC. V is TRBV11-2 and J is TRBJ2-7; D possibly matches TRBD1 or TRBD2 (6 bases each). Trimming left V 6 bases short and J 6 bases short, with 12 bases between. The CDR3 totals 12 residues. The V gene's germline CDR1 is SGHAT and CDR2 FQNNGV.

The gene calls are TRBV6-1 and TRBJ2-7, with D possibly matching TRBD1 (5 bases). This CDR3 has 13 amino acids. V lost 4 bases to trimming and J lost 6 bases, with 13 bases between them. Germline V gene sequence: CDR1 MNHNS, CDR2 SASEGT. CDR3 loop: CASSGQLKGEQYF. CDR3 in DNA: TGTGCCAGCAGTGGACAGTTGAAGGGCGAGCAGTACTTC.

This chain connects TRBV4-3 to TRBJ1-2; D remains ambiguous. Between the trimmed V and J ends, which lost 0 bases and 1 base, there was a span of 9 bases. The CDR3 contains 15 residues. CDR1 is LGHNA, CDR2 YSLEER, per germline. The CDR3 DNA sequence: TGCGCCAGCAGCCAAGATCGTCAGCTTAACTATGGCTACACCTTC. Residues: CASSQDRQLNYGYTF.

CDR3 sequence (DNA): TGTGCCTGGAGTCAAGGCTCTGGAAACACCATATATTTT. This gives the protein CAWSQGSGNTIYF. The chain employs TRBV30 and TRBJ1-3, with D unclear. The V end lost 2 bases, the J end lost 0 bases, and 5 bases lay between the germline ends. The germline V gene encodes CDR1 GTSNPN and CDR2 SVGIG (reference sequence). CDR3 length: 13 residues.

The chain joins TRBV4-3 to TRBJ1-2, with no clear D. V was shortened by 0 bases and J by 7 bases, with 15 bases between the two germline ends. Germline V gene lookup returns CDR1 LGHNA and CDR2 YSLEER. The CDR3 contains 15 residues. The CDR3 coding sequence is TGCGCCAGCAGCCAAGACGCGCGGGGATTCGGTGGCTACACCTTC. Protein: CASSQDARGFGGYTF.

The gene calls are TRBV29-1 and TRBJ2-7; D gene unclear. Germline V CDR1 and CDR2: SQVTM, ANQGSEA. V was pared by 4 bases and J by 3 bases, with 19 bases between. The CDR3 totals 15 residues. The CDR3 nucleotides read TGCAGCGTTGGGGTCCCTGGGGAATCGGTCTACGAGCAGTACTTC. Translated: CSVGVPGESVYEQYF.

The V and J genes are TRBV19 and TRBJ2-4, with D perhaps matching TRBD1 (5 bases). The length of the CDR3 is 13 residues. Trimming left V 2 bases short and J 7 bases short, with 9 bases between. Germline V CDR1 and CDR2: LNHDA, SQIVND (reference sequence). CDR3 DNA: TGTGCCAGTAGTATAAGCAGGGTTAACATTCAGTACTTC. Translated: CASSISRVNIQYF.

The genes are TRBV30 and TRBJ2-1, with TRBD2 identical over 12 bases. The germline V gene has CDR1 GTSNPN and CDR2 SVGIG (reference sequence). The CDR3 loop spans 15 amino acids. V lost 3 bases and J lost 4; bases outside the gene matches: 4. The DNA for the CDR3 is TGTGCCTGGAGCCCCGGGACTAGCGGGTACAATGAGCAGTTCTTC. Protein: CAWSPGTSGYNEQFF.

In this sample, this clone turned up once. The chain combines TRBV4-2 with TRBJ2-5; the D gene is possibly TRBD2 (5 bases). The CDR3 is 13 residues long. CDR1 is LGHNA, CDR2 YNFKEQ, per germline. V was pared by 5 bases and J by 3 bases, with 10 bases between. For the CDR3, the DNA is TGTGCCAGCAGCTCCGGACTGAAAGAGACCCAGTACTTC. This translates into CASSSGLKETQYF.

The chain employs TRBV27 and TRBJ2-2, with TRBD2 as a possible D gene (6 bases). The CDR3 extends over 13 amino acids. Germline V gives CDR1 MNHEY, CDR2 SMNVEV (reference sequence). V lost 3 bases and J 7 bases, leaving 9 bases between the germline ends. CDR3 sequence (DNA): TGTGCCAGCAGTTTTACGGGGGTCGGGGAGCTGTTTTTT. Its protein product is CASSFTGVGELFF.

This chain uses TRBV28 with TRBJ1-4; D is ambiguous. V lost 3 bases and J lost 8, with 13 bases in between. The germline gives CDR1 MDHEN, CDR2 SYDVKM. The CDR3 loop spans 14 amino acids. The CDR3 here is CASSFRHMGEKLFF. CDR3 sequence (DNA): TGTGCCAGCAGTTTCCGACATATGGGGGAAAAACTGTTTTTT.

This chain connects TRBV19 to TRBJ2-7, with D unresolved. V was pared by 3 bases and J by 0 bases, with 12 bases between. CDR1 LNHDA and CDR2 SQIVND come from the germline V gene (reference sequence). The CDR3 is 15 residues long. CDR3 loop: CASSMLDGDSYEQYF. The CDR3 DNA sequence: TGTGCCAGTAGTATGTTGGACGGAGACTCCTACGAGCAGTACTTC. Full variable domain (missing parts from reference TRBV19 and TRBJ2-7): DGGITQSPKYLFRKEGQNVTLSCEQNLNHDAMYWYRQDPGQGLRLIYYSQIVNDFQKGDIAEGYSVSREKKESFPLTVTSAQKNPTAFYLCASSMLDGDSYEQYFGPGTRLTVT.

The chain combines TRBV5-4 with TRBJ1-3; 8 bases match TRBD1. There are 16 residues in the CDR3. Germline values: CDR1 SGHNT, CDR2 YYREEE (reference sequence). V trimming: 4 bases; J trimming: 3 bases; junction bases outside the gene matches: 9. The CDR3 coding sequence is TGTGCCAGCAGCCGAGGACAGGGTTCGGGTGGAAACACCATATATTTT. This sequence encodes CASSRGQGSGGNTIYF.

In its sample, this clone was seen once. The V call is TRBV6-5, the J call TRBJ1-4; D ambiguous. Germline V CDR1 and CDR2: MNHEY, SVGAGI. Trimming took 2 bases from V and 8 from J, leaving 12 bases between them. The CDR3 consists of 14 residues. The CDR3 nucleotides read TGTGCCAGCAGTTACAACACCCTGGGAGAAAAACTGTTTTTT. The encoded protein is CASSYNTLGEKLFF.

This clone showed up just a few times. J is TRBJ1-2 and V is TRBV7-6, with 7 bases that match TRBD1. This CDR3 has 15 amino acids. Trimming removed 3 bases from V and 7 bases from J; junction bases left unmatched: 11. The germline CDR1 and CDR2 sequences are SGHVS and FNYEAQ. CDR3 sequence reads: CASSLGDSTSGGYTF. The CDR3 DNA reads as TGTGCCAGCAGCTTGGGGGACAGTACCTCGGGTGGCTACACCTTC.

CDR3 loop: CASKLWQPNEKLFF. CDR3 in DNA: TGTGCCAGCAAGTTATGGCAGCCTAATGAAAAACTGTTTTTT. The chain links TRBV28 to TRBJ1-4; no reliable D call. The V end lost 7 bases, the J end lost 3 bases, and 12 bases lay between the germline ends. The germline V gene has CDR1 MDHEN and CDR2 SYDVKM. The CDR3 loop spans 14 amino acids.

CDR3 region: CASSQGVGRINEAFF. The CDR3 DNA reads TGCGCCAGCAGCCAAGGCGTAGGGCGTATTAATGAAGCTTTCTTT. This rearrangement joins TRBV4-3 to TRBJ1-1; no reliable D call. CDR3 length equals 15 residues. Per the germline V gene, CDR1 is LGHNA and CDR2 is YSLEER. V was trimmed by 1 base and J by 7 bases, leaving 16 bases between them.

The J gene is TRBJ2-3, the V gene TRBV2; D is undetermined. Germline-derived CDR1 and CDR2 are SNHLY and FYNNEI. V lost 8 bases and J 2 bases, leaving 14 bases between the germline ends. This CDR3 is 14 amino acids long. The CDR3 loop is CASGKLGPTDTQYF. The CDR3, as DNA: TGTGCCAGCGGAAAGTTAGGGCCCACAGATACGCAGTATTTT.

The V call is TRBV28, the J call TRBJ2-5; possibly TRBD2 for D (6 bases). V gave up 6 bases and J gave up 5 bases, with 16 bases separating them. The germline V gene encodes CDR1 MDHEN and CDR2 SYDVKM. The CDR3 has 14 amino acids. The CDR3: CASSPRGDWETQYF. The CDR3 DNA is TGTGCCAGCAGCCCCCGAGGGGACTGGGAGACCCAGTACTTC.

The chain is built from TRBV2 and TRBJ2-7; D is perhaps TRBD2 (6 bases). The ends were cut back, 7 bases at V and 2 bases at J, with 12 bases in the middle. CDR1 and CDR2 (germline): SNHLY, FYNNEI. The CDR3 is 13 residues long. The CDR3: CASMAGLAYEQYF. The CDR3 nucleotides are TGTGCCAGCATGGCGGGGTTGGCCTACGAGCAGTACTTC.

This clone has a handful of counts. The rearrangement uses TRBV6-1 and TRBJ1-5, with D unresolved. This CDR3 comprises 11 residues. Trimming took 8 bases from V and 7 from J, leaving 9 bases between them. CDR1 is MNHNS, CDR2 SASEGT, per germline. The CDR3 DNA sequence: TGTGCCAGCCGCGAGACCCAGCCCCAGCATTTT. This codes for CASRETQPQHF.

This sequence joins TRBV4-3 and TRBJ2-1; TRBD2 aligns across 7 bases. The CDR3 is made up of 15 amino acids. V shed 1 base and J 7 bases; nucleotides not matched to a gene: 7. The V gene's germline CDR1 is LGHNA and CDR2 YSLEER. CDR3 in DNA: TGCGCCAGCAGCCAAGGGGACTATGTTGGGAATGAGCAGTTCTTC. Its translation is CASSQGDYVGNEQFF.

CDR3 sequence reads: CASSLAGFQPQHF. In nucleotides, the CDR3 is TGTGCCAGCAGCTTAGCCGGGTTTCAGCCCCAGCATTTT. The chain has TRBV11-2 and TRBJ1-5; D not certain. CDR3 length equals 13 residues. The V end lost 1 base, the J end lost 6 bases, and 7 bases lay between the germline ends. CDR1 and CDR2 (germline): SGHAT, FQNNGV. Together with reference TRBV11-2 and TRBJ1-5, the CDR3 gives the full variable domain: EAGVAQSPRYKIIEKRQSVAFWCNPISGHATLYWYQQILGQGPKLLIQFQNNGVVDDSQLPKDRFSAERLKGVDSTLKIQPAKLEDSAVYLCASSLAGFQPQHFGDGTRLSIL.

V and J are TRBV4-1 and TRBJ2-2; D is perhaps TRBD1 (6 bases). The CDR3 loop spans 17 amino acids. Germline CDR1 and CDR2: MGHRA and YSYEKL. Trimming left V 0 bases short and J 5 bases short, with 16 bases between. This CDR3 reads CASSQEHRVSGTGELFF. DNA for the CDR3: TGCGCCAGCAGCCAAGAGCACAGGGTCAGTGGGACCGGGGAGCTGTTTTTT.

CDR3 region: CSVSVRGYTF. CDR3 nucleotides: TGCAGTGTTTCAGTTCGGGGCTACACCTTC. This rearrangement joins TRBV20-1 to TRBJ1-2, with D unclear. In germline, CDR1 is DFQATT, CDR2 SNEGSKA (reference sequence). The CDR3 is 10 amino acids. Trimming removed 7 bases at V and 8 bases at J, with 11 bases between.

The rearrangement links TRBV2 to TRBJ2-7, with 8 bases aligning to TRBD1. Germline lookup yields CDR1 SNHLY and CDR2 FYNNEI. J was trimmed by 0 bases and V by 6 bases; bases with no gene match: 7. The CDR3 length is 15 residues. The CDR3 DNA reads as TGTGCCAGCAGCGCGGACAGGGTGAGCTCCTACGAGCAGTACTTC. Translated: CASSADRVSSYEQYF. Filled out from reference TRBV2 and TRBJ2-7, the complete variable domain reads EPEVTQTPSHQVTQMGQEVILRCVPISNHLYFYWYRQILGQKVEFLVSFYNNEISEKSEIFDDQFSVERPDGSNFTLKIRSTKLEDSAMYFCASSADRVSSYEQYFGPGTRLTVT.

V usage is TRBV7-2 and J usage is TRBJ1-6, with unresolved D. Trimming pared 3 bases from V and 8 bases from J, leaving 11 bases between. The CDR3 contains 14 residues. Germline lookup yields CDR1 SGHTA and CDR2 FQGNSA. In DNA, the CDR3 is TGTGCCAGCAGCTTTCGCCGGAGGGATTCACCCCTCCACTTT. Its protein product is CASSFRRRDSPLHF.

V gene TRBV29-1 combines with J gene TRBJ2-7; 8 bases fit TRBD2. CDR1 SQVTM and CDR2 ANQGSEA come from the germline V gene. V lost 5 bases and J lost 0; bases outside the gene matches: 3. This CDR3 region has 13 residues. CDR3 in amino acids: CSVPGTSSYEQYF. The CDR3 coding sequence is TGCAGCGTTCCCGGGACTAGCTCCTACGAGCAGTACTTC.

The chain is built from TRBV7-9 and TRBJ1-2, with 7 bases lining up with TRBD1. The CDR3 contains 14 residues. The J segment lost 8 bases and the V segment lost 5 bases, leaving 11 bases of the junction unmatched. Germline V gene lookup returns CDR1 SEHNR and CDR2 FQNEAQ (reference sequence). This CDR3 is CASSDTGARAGYTF. The CDR3 DNA sequence: TGTGCCAGCAGCGACACAGGGGCACGGGCGGGCTACACCTTC.